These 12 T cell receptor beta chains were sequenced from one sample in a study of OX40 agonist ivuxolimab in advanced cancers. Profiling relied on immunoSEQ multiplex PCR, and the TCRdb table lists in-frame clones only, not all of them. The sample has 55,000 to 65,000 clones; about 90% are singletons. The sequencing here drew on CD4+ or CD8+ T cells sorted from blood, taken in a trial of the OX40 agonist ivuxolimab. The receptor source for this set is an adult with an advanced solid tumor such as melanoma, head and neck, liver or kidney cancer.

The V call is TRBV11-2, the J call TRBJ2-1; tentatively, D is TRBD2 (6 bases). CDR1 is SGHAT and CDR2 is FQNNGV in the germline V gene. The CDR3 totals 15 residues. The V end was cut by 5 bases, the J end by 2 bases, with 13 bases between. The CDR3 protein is CASSQSGPPYNEQFF. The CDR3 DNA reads TGTGCCAGCAGCCAAAGCGGGCCGCCCTACAATGAGCAGTTCTTC.

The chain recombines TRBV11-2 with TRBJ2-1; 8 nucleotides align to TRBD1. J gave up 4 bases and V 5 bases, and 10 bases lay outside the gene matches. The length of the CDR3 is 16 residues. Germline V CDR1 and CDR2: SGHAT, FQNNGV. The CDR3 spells CASSTASGGAYNEQFF. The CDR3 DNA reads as TGTGCCAGCAGCACCGCATCAGGGGGCGCTTACAATGAGCAGTTCTTC.

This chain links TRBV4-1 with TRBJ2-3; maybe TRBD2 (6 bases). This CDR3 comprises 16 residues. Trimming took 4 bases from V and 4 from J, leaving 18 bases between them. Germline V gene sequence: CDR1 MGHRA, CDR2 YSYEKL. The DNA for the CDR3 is TGCGCCAGCAGCCTTATGACTAGTGAGGTTGCAGATACGCAGTATTTT. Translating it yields CASSLMTSEVADTQYF.

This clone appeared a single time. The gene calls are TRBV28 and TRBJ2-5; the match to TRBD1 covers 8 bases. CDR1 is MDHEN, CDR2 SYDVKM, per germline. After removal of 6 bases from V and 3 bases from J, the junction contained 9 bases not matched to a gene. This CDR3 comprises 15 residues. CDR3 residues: CASRAQGAIEETQYF. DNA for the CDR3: TGTGCCAGCAGGGCCCAGGGGGCAATAGAAGAGACCCAGTACTTC.

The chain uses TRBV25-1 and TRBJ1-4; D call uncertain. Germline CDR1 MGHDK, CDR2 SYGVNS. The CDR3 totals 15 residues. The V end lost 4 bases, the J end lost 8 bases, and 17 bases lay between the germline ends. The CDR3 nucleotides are TGTGCCAGCAGTGCTTTGGACGGCCCAGGAGAAAAACTGTTTTTT. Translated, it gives CASSALDGPGEKLFF. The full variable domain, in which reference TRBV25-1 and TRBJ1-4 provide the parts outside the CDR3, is EADIYQTPRYLVIGTGKKITLECSQTMGHDKMYWYQQDPGMELHLIHYSYGVNSTEKGDLSSESTVSRIRTEHFPLTLESARPSHTSQYLCASSALDGPGEKLFFGSGTQLSVL.

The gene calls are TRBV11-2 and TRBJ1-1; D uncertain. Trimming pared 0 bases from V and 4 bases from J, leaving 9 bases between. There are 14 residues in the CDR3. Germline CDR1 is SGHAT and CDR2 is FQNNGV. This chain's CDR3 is CASSLEMAGTEAFF. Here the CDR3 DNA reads TGTGCCAGCAGCTTAGAAATGGCAGGCACTGAAGCTTTCTTT. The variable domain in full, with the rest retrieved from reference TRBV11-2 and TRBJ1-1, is EAGVAQSPRYKIIEKRQSVAFWCNPISGHATLYWYQQILGQGPKLLIQFQNNGVVDDSQLPKDRFSAERLKGVDSTLKIQPAKLEDSAVYLCASSLEMAGTEAFFGQGTRLTVV.

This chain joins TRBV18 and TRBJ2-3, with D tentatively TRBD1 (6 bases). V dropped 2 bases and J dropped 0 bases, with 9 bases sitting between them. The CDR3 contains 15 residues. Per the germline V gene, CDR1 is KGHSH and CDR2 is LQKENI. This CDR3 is CASSPGGPSTDTQYF. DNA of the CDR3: TGTGCCAGCTCACCAGGGGGCCCTAGCACAGATACGCAGTATTTT.

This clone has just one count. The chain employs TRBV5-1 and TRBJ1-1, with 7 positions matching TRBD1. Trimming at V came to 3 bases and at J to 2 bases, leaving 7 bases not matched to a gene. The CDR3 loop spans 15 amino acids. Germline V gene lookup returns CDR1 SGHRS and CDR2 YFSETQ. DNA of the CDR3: TGCGCCAGCAGCTGGGAGGGGGCACCCAACACTGAAGCTTTCTTT. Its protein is CASSWEGAPNTEAFF.

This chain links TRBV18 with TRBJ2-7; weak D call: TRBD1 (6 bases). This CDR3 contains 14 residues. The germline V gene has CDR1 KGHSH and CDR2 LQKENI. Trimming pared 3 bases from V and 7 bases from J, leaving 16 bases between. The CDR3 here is CASSPPWGQGEQYF. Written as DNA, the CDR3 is TGTGCCAGCTCACCCCCCTGGGGTCAGGGGGAGCAGTACTTC.

The CDR3 loop reads CARQTYRSGFETQYF. The CDR3 coding sequence is TGCGCCAGACAAACCTACAGATCAGGGTTTGAGACCCAGTACTTC. This chain links TRBV5-1 with TRBJ2-5; TRBD1 is a possible D gene (5 bases). The CDR3 consists of 15 residues. Germline V gene sequence: CDR1 SGHRS, CDR2 YFSETQ. The germline V and J ends were trimmed by 8 bases and 5 bases, with 22 bases remaining between them.

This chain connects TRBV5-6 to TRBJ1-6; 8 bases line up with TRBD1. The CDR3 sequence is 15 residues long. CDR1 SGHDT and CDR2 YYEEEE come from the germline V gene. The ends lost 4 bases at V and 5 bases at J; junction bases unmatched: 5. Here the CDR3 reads CASSIQGVNNSPLHF. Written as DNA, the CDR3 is TGTGCCAGCAGCATACAGGGGGTTAATAATTCACCCCTCCACTTT.

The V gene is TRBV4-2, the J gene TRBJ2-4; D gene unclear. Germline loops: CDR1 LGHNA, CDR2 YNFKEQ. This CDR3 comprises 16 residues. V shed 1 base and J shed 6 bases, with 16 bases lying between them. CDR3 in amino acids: CASSQVVVAVGNIQYF. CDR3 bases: TGTGCCAGCAGCCAAGTAGTGGTGGCCGTGGGAAACATTCAGTACTTC.